This T cell receptor (beta chain) was sequenced for a study of cytomegalovirus exposure and HLA in healthy donors (dated by TCRdb to the late 2010s). For context, the study as a whole: According to an earlier analysis of 587 of the donors, some 180 million T cells yielded 90 million to 140 million unique TCR beta sequences and about 300 Gb of sequence data. The T cell repertoires of 550 to 850 subjects were profiled by immunosequencing and related to cytomegalovirus serostatus. On average, approximately 250,000 unique TCR beta nucleotide sequences were sequenced per donor among several hundred genotyped donors of the cohort, with roughly 18% of those sequences being non-productive. All discovery cohort repertoires had been generated on a single sequencing platform. The aim of the study was to test whether cataloging public T cell receptors could identify signatures of past pathogen exposure. Both class I and class II loci were covered by HLA typing, at four-digit resolution. Roughly 5 DR-DQ haplotypes were handled as single units for association and clustering because linkage in the cohort was strong. Donor age, sex, ethnicity and CMV serostatus were collected together with the repertoire data. In addition to the first cohort of roughly 670 subjects, a separate validation cohort of 120 different subjects was used. Genome-wide SNP genotypes for about 60% of the roughly 700 donors were used in a later genetic analysis, which treated that subset as a discovery cohort. In a later analysis, previously published TCR beta repertoires from 670 or so donors were re-analyzed and high-resolution HLA genotyping was added so that TCR occurrence patterns could be studied. An earlier analysis of some 600 of the donors applied high-throughput TCR beta sequencing to assess whether each TCR beta V gene segment acted as functional or pseudogenic. Of the 300 to 500 genotyped donors, 81% were placed in the genetic ancestry cluster associated with self-reported Caucasian donors. The later analysis used no new phenotypic data to find candidate immune exposures, relying instead on TCR beta sequences and their occurrence across donors. An early release that covered about 640 HLA-typed donors contained approximately 300 gigabases of sequencing data and 80 million or so unique TCR sequences. The number of donors typed differed by locus, with 629-630 for A, B, C, DRB1 and DQB1, around 500 for DQA1, over 600 for DPA1, and some 440 for DPB1. To predict cytomegalovirus infection status, the study combined high-throughput TCR immunosequencing, statistical association of individual TCRs with disease status, and machine learning. Results and caveats for the whole study, not just this receptor: A few of the identified cytomegalovirus-associated TCR beta chains were confirmed in vitro to be specific for cytomegalovirus antigens. According to a later analysis, TCR association rates differed among HLA loci, with DRB1 alleles showing the most associated TCRs and HLA-C alleles showing the fewest. In the study, around 160 TCR beta chains were listed as associated with cytomegalovirus. A group of highly shared sequence variants was considered likely to be a technical artifact of the sequencing pipeline. At a false discovery rate of 0.05, a later analysis linked 15,000 to 20,000 TCR beta sequences to specific HLA alleles. Assigning TCR associations to individual alleles was difficult when HLA alleles, especially DR and DQ, strongly co-occurred. The cohort was sequenced for TCR beta chains only, and without alpha or paired-chain data the features that could be detected were limited. The only immune exposure information available for the cohort was CMV serostatus. Most TCR sequences were observed very rarely across donors, whereas some public TCRs were present in many individuals. Broadly in line with IMGT annotations, most TCR beta V segments showed up in productive rearrangements about 87% or about 30% of the time in an earlier analysis of 587 of the donors. The presence/absence analyses assumed that sequencing depth was roughly uniform across donors, and that assumption may not be true. The classifier was reported to diagnose cytomegalovirus status with high specificity and sensitivity in both the original cohort and the validation cohort. In a later analysis, HLA-associated TCR beta chains were found to be more clonally expanded and to have lower generation probabilities than equally common non-associated chains. Several of the top co-occurrence clusters appeared to be linked to parvovirus B19, influenza, CMV and Epstein-Barr virus, according to a later analysis. Correlated functional status among segregating V segments might reflect linkage disequilibrium, but an unknown experimental factor could not be ruled out. Because the 87-base-pair reads could not distinguish some IMGT-functional V segments, including TRBV6-2 and TRBV6-3, those segments were excluded. HLA typing was unavailable for some donors at each locus, so association tests used only the typed subset. A further reported finding was that TCR beta sequences accurately predicted the HLA-A and HLA-B alleles for most subjects in the first cohort. The authors suggested that the approach could potentially be extended to other disease states and immunological phenotypes. In a later genetic analysis, fewer N-insertions in productive TCRs were reported among donors in an Asian-associated ancestry cluster than the approximately 710-donor mean. Some 16 rarely observed V segments, including chromosome 9 orphons, were excluded from the earlier analysis of a few hundred of the donors because counts were too low. A later analysis found that most CMV-associated TCR beta chains appeared HLA-restricted, with HLA associations seemingly driven largely by CMV exposure. An association between a missense DCLRE1C variant and V-gene and J-gene trimming of TCR beta chains was found in a later genetic analysis and replicated in an independent cohort.

The protocol used for the library was the immunoSEQ multiplex PCR assay. A mixture of 60 forward primers for TCR Vbeta segments and 13 reverse primers for TCR Jbeta segments was used in the multiplex PCR. The CDR3 region of rearranged TCR beta genes was amplified from genomic DNA by a multiplex PCR assay. Amplified TCR beta libraries were sequenced as 87-base-pair reads on the Illumina HiSeq System. The paper's processing steps were these. In a later analysis, 80 million or so unique TCR beta chains were counted across the roughly 610 repertoires, and approximately 11 million of these chains were shared by at least two donors. To remove PCR and sequencing errors, raw reads were error-corrected and collapsed into unique sequences using a nearest-neighbor algorithm that merged closely related sequences. Alignment of CDR3 sequences to IMGT reference sequences was used to assign V, D and J gene segments. For a sequence to be retained, at least a six-nucleotide match to both a V gene segment and a J gene segment was required. A rearrangement counted as productive if the CDR3 had no stop codons and remained in frame with V and J, and every other rearrangement counted as non-productive. CDR3 was defined by IMGT convention, running from the second conserved V-encoded cysteine to the conserved J-encoded phenylalanine. The earlier analysis of 587 of the donors excluded sequences that lacked an unambiguous match to a single V gene segment. In an earlier analysis of some 590 of the donors, a V segment was called functional when productive rearrangements were above 56.7%, and segregating when the standard deviation between donors exceeded 5%. To diagnose cytomegalovirus status from the catalog of TCR beta chain sequences, a statistical classification framework was built. A later analysis assigned V and J genes by comparing TCR nucleotide sequences with IMGT/GENE-DB human TR gene sequences. In a later analysis, CDR3 sequences and most-parsimonious VDJ recombination scenarios were assigned using the TCRdist pipeline. In a later analysis, each TCR beta chain was defined by its CDR3 amino acid sequence together with its V-gene family, and reads lacking a unique V-gene family were excluded. To address suspected cross-contamination and a sequencing artifact, a later analysis removed around 590 highly shared, low-generation-probability nucleotide sequences. For each public chain, a later analysis derived a clonal expansion index from normalized ranks of inferred template counts within each repertoire. A later analysis computed generation probabilities with a VDJ recombination model fitted to out-of-frame rearrangements, and checked the results against IGoR. In a later analysis, hypergeometric tests were used to score TCR-TCR, TCR-HLA and TCR-CMV co-occurrence, with a repertoire-size bias correction applied to TCR pairs. To estimate false discovery rates, a later analysis permuted the HLA or CMV assignments 20 times. In a later analysis, co-occurring TCRs were grouped using DBSCAN, and TCRdist sequence similarity was added for clustering within HLA-allele-positive subsets. Repertoires with fewer than 30,000 or more than 120,000 public chains were left out of co-occurrence clustering, as were five repertoires with anomalous nucleotide sharing. The immuneACCESS repertoire file appears here via TCRdb, limited to in-frame rearrangements. These files lack a portion of the clones; in checked studies, under half of the deficit traces to unresolved V genes, and the cause of the others is not known. The DNA was the basis for D and trimming; V, J and clone size are from that table. The sample table shows approximately 110,000 clones, and 70% are seen once. Together, the top ten hold approximately 8.6% of the sample.

This clone was observed a single time. What antigen it recognizes has not been identified. No qualities accompany the bases; no much larger clone lies one base away. CDR1 and CDR2, looked up from the germline V gene (reference sequence), are MNHNY and SVGAGI. Trimming at the junction amounts to 3 bases on V and 9 bases on J, and the germline ends lie 6 bases apart. From cysteine to phenylalanine, the CDR3 is 11 amino acids long. CDR3 DNA only is kept here, 33 bases in frame from base 1. The cohort consisted of 666 healthy bone marrow donors. Cohort members were all nominally healthy when sampled, although unrecorded immune exposures were likely present. The donor was CMV seropositive and belonged to the group of 250 to 300 seropositive cohort members. A peripheral blood sample was collected from each donor, and TCR beta sequencing was performed on peripheral blood mononuclear cells. Genomic DNA extraction from the blood cell samples was performed with the Qiagen DNeasy Blood Extraction Kit.

The sample consisted of PBMCs. This clonotype was sampled from a young man in good health and CMV-seropositive. This sequence uses TRBV6-6 and TRBJ2-1, with an unclear D gene assignment. The DNA sequence is TGTGCCAGCAGTTATCGTAGTGAGCAGTTCTTC. It codes for CASSYRSEQFF.